The 17 T cell receptor beta chains given below trace back to one sample, sequenced in a study of cytomegalovirus exposure and HLA in healthy donors. Amplification used 60 Vbeta primers and 13 Jbeta primers. Here immunoSEQ multiplex PCR was the method, and the copy in TCRdb shows in-frame clones only, minus some. The sample contains fewer than 70,000 clones, around 73% of which appear only once. The specimen was PBMCs. The receptors come from a man aged 45-65 years in good health and CMV-seronegative.

The rearrangement joins TRBV5-1 to TRBJ2-7, with TRBD2 matching 11 bases. The germline CDR1 and CDR2 sequences are SGHRS and YFSETQ. Trimming took 0 bases from V and 4 from J; bases not matched to a gene: 6. This CDR3 has 16 amino acids. CDR3 in DNA: TGCGCCAGCAGCTTGGTCCCTCGGACTAGCGGGTACGAGCAGTACTTC. This translates into CASSLVPRTSGYEQYF.

The CDR3 coding sequence is TGTGCCAGCAGTGATCAAGGGACAGCGTATGGCTACACCTTC. Its protein product is CASSDQGTAYGYTF. V gene TRBV2 combines with J gene TRBJ1-2; 7 bases match TRBD1. This CDR3 region has 14 residues. Per germline, CDR1 SNHLY and CDR2 FYNNEI. Trimming cost V 3 bases and J 5 bases; bases outside gene matches: 6.

Of note for this clone: Its ends do not fully match the called genes, so a read error is possible. The rearrangement uses TRBV6-4 and TRBJ2-1; D might be TRBD1 (5 bases). Germline V gene lookup returns CDR1 MRHNA and CDR2 SNTAGT. The CDR3 runs to 15 residues. The CDR3 region has the DNA TGTGCCAGCAGTGACTCGGGGCGCTCCTCCAATGAGCAGTTCTTC. This translates into CASSDSGRSSNEQFF.

V is TRBV2 and J is TRBJ2-2, with 8 nucleotides matching TRBD2. The CDR3 runs to 14 residues. The V gene's germline CDR1 is SNHLY and CDR2 FYNNEI. V lost 7 bases and J lost 5; bases outside the gene matches: 6. The CDR3, as DNA: TGTGCCAGCAAAGGGCCGGGAGGGACCGGGGAGCTGTTTTTT. It encodes CASKGPGGTGELFF. The full variable domain, completed using reference TRBV2 and TRBJ2-2, is EPEVTQTPSHQVTQMGQEVILRCVPISNHLYFYWYRQILGQKVEFLVSFYNNEISEKSEIFDDQFSVERPDGSNFTLKIRSTKLEDSAMYFCASKGPGGTGELFFGEGSRLTVL.

This clone was detected a few times. The DNA of the CDR3 is TGTGCCAGCAGTTACGGACAGCTCCGTGAAAAACTGTTTTTT. Translating gives CASSYGQLREKLFF. The rearrangement uses TRBV6-5 and TRBJ1-4, with D maybe TRBD1 (6 bases). The CDR3 is made up of 14 amino acids. Germline V gives CDR1 MNHEY, CDR2 SVGAGI. V was shortened by 2 bases and J by 7 bases, with 11 bases between the two germline ends.

A few counts support this clone. The chain is built from TRBV6-5 and TRBJ1-2; TRBD1 is a possible D gene (5 bases). With 6 bases removed from V and 6 bases from J, the gap between germline ends came to 17 bases. Germline CDR1 is MNHEY and CDR2 is SVGAGI. CDR3 length: 14 residues. The CDR3 is CASSLTRQSHGYTF. DNA for the CDR3: TGTGCCAGCAGCCTAACACGACAGAGTCATGGCTACACCTTC.

This clone has just a few counts. The chain is built from TRBV10-3 and TRBJ1-1; no clear D gene. Germline V gene data show CDR1 as ENHRY and CDR2 as SYGVKD. The V gene lost 2 bases and the J gene lost 2 bases, with 6 bases spanning the gap. This CDR3 spans 13 amino acids. CDR3 sequence (DNA): TGTGCCATCAGTGAGGAGGGAAACACTGAAGCTTTCTTT. Its protein is CAISEEGNTEAFF.

This clone was seen once. The junction departs from germline at one end; a sequencing error may be responsible. The J gene is TRBJ2-5, the V gene TRBV7-7; tentative D call: TRBD2 (5 bases). The CDR3 contains 14 residues. From germline, CDR1 is SSHAT and CDR2 FNYEAQ (reference sequence). The CDR3 coding sequence is TGTGCTAGCAGCGAAGGAGGCGCACGGGAGACCCAGTACTTC. It translates to CASSEGGARETQYF.

The gene calls are TRBV28 and TRBJ1-2; D unresolved. V was trimmed by 3 bases and J by 5 bases, leaving 7 bases between them. CDR3 size: 12 residues. Germline V gene sequence: CDR1 MDHEN, CDR2 SYDVKM. CDR3 sequence reads: CASSFRFYGYTF. In DNA, the CDR3 is TGTGCCAGCAGTTTTCGGTTTTATGGCTACACCTTC.

This clone appeared a single time. The V gene is TRBV19, the J gene TRBJ2-3; 7 positions match TRBD1. CDR1 is LNHDA and CDR2 is SQIVND in the germline V gene (reference sequence). CDR3 length: 11 amino acids. The ends lost 8 bases at V and 8 bases at J; junction bases unmatched: 4. The CDR3 DNA follows: TGTGCCAGTGGACAGGTTTCTACGCAGTATTTT. This codes for CASGQVSTQYF.

This rearrangement joins TRBV7-8 to TRBJ2-5, with 8 bases matching TRBD2. V was clipped by 2 bases and J by 5 bases; unmatched bases: 4. This CDR3 is 14 amino acids long. The germline V gene encodes CDR1 SGHVS and CDR2 FQNEAQ. CDR3: CASSLTGGPETQYF. CDR3 DNA sequence: TGTGCCAGCAGCTTAACGGGGGGGCCGGAGACCCAGTACTTC.

V usage is TRBV7-3 and J usage is TRBJ2-5; 10 bases line up with TRBD2. CDR1 is SGHTA and CDR2 is FQGTGA in the germline V gene. Trimming at V came to 2 bases and at J to 2 bases, leaving 2 bases not matched to a gene. This CDR3 region has 15 residues. The CDR3 loop is CASSLVAGGQETQYF. In DNA form, the CDR3 reads TGTGCCAGCAGCTTAGTAGCGGGGGGACAAGAGACCCAGTACTTC.

The chain joins TRBV6-1 to TRBJ1-4; weak D call: TRBD1 (5 bases). The CDR3 runs 15 residues. Deletions cut 7 bases from V and 0 bases from J, with 12 bases between. Looked up from germline, CDR1 is MNHNS and CDR2 is SASEGT. The CDR3 is CASKDSFSTNEKLFF. The CDR3 DNA is TGTGCCAGCAAAGACAGCTTTTCAACTAATGAAAAACTGTTTTTT.

The rearrangement links TRBV9 to TRBJ2-7; 7 nucleotides agree with TRBD1. The CDR3 is made up of 15 amino acids. The trim removed 0 bases at V and 4 bases at J, leaving 7 bases unmatched. Germline assignment: CDR1 SGDLS and CDR2 YYNGEE. The DNA of the CDR3 is TGTGCCAGCAGCGTAGCAGGGGGAAGGGGGTACGAGCAGTACTTC. The encoded protein is CASSVAGGRGYEQYF.

This clone counts as medium-sized. This chain links TRBV5-4 with TRBJ2-4, with D perhaps TRBD2 (6 bases). The CDR3 has 15 amino acids. The V gene's germline CDR1 is SGHNT and CDR2 YYREEE (reference sequence). Trimming removed 0 bases at V and 9 bases at J, with 16 bases between. The CDR3 DNA reads TGTGCCAGCAGCTTGGCCATGGGGGGTTTCGGCATTCAGTACTTC. Translated: CASSLAMGGFGIQYF.

This clone has just one count. The CDR3 region is CASTAGQGWAEAFF. CDR3 nucleotide sequence: TGTGCCAGCACCGCCGGACAGGGTTGGGCTGAAGCTTTCTTT. The chain has TRBV6-1 and TRBJ1-1, with 8 bases that match TRBD1. The CDR3 loop spans 14 amino acids. Per the germline V gene, CDR1 is MNHNS and CDR2 is SASEGT. The V and J ends lost 7 bases and 6 bases, in that order; junction bases with no gene match: 10.

The chain couples TRBV27 to TRBJ1-5; D is ambiguous. Germline values: CDR1 MNHEY, CDR2 SMNVEV (reference sequence). Trimming cost V 6 bases and J 0 bases, with 15 bases left between them. The CDR3 consists of 16 residues. CDR3 in DNA: TGTGCCAGCAGACATATCCCGGGGAATAGCAATCAGCCCCAGCATTTT. Translated: CASRHIPGNSNQPQHF.